The clone carrying this TCR beta chain was seen at least ten times. The data are from a study of regulatory T cells in long-lasting Graves disease. Study-wide background: Graves' patients, diagnosed recently, had received antithyroid drugs under 3 months.

The time point: newly diagnosed GD, antithyroid drugs for less than 3 months. The authors made the TCR library using RNA they extracted from PBMCs. Germline V gene lookup returns CDR1 MNHNS and CDR2 SASEGT. V lost 3 bases to trimming and J lost 5 bases, with 13 bases between them. The CDR3 spans 14 residues. With iRepertoire HTBI primers and Arm-PCR of CDR3 regions, TCR beta libraries were built. TCRdb ran MiXCR on the multiplex PCR reads and lists one entry per CDR3 protein. The table records a few hundred thousand distinct CDR3 sequences, about 19% of them present only once. These same records also appear under a second study, on T cells in Graves' hyperthyroidism and ophthalmopathy. That source reports: Ophthalmopathy, which appeared later, was predicted by the model a median 6.5 months before onset.

V and J are TRBV6-1 and TRBJ1-1; D ambiguous. This receptor was obtained from a young woman with Graves disease. The material sequenced was peripheral blood mononuclear cells (PBMCs), taken at new diagnosis, from a patient treated with antithyroid drugs. CDR3 DNA sequence: TGTGCCAGCAGTGAGAGGCGGACTTGGACTGAAGCTTTCTTT. Residues: CASSERRTWTEAFF.